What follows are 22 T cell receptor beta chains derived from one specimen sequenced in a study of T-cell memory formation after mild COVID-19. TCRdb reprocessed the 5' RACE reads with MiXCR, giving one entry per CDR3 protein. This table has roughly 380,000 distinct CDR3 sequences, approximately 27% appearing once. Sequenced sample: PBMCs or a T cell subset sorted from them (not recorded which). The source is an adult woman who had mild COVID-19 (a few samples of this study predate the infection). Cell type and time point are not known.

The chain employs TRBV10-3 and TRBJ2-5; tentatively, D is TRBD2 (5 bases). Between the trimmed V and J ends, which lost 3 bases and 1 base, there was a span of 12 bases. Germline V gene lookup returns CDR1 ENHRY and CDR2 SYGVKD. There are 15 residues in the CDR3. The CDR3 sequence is CAISEAEASQETQYF. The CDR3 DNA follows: TGTGCCATCAGTGAAGCGGAGGCATCCCAAGAGACCCAGTACTTC.

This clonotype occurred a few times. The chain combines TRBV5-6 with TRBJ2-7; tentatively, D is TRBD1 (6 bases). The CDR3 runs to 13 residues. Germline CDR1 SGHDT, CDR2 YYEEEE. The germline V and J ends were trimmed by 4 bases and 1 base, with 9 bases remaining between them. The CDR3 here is CASSVDRSYEQYF. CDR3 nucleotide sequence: TGTGCCAGCAGCGTGGACAGATCCTACGAGCAGTACTTC.

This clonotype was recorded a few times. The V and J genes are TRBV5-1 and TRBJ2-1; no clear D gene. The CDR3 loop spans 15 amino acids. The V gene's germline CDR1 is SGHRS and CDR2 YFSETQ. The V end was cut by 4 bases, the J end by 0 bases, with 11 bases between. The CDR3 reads CASSTPGSSYNEQFF. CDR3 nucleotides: TGCGCCAGCAGCACCCCAGGTAGCTCCTACAATGAGCAGTTCTTC.

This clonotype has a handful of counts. The CDR3 loop is CASSLLAGATSTDTQYF. DNA of the CDR3: TGTGCCAGCAGCTTGTTAGCGGGGGCAACTAGCACAGATACGCAGTATTTT. J is TRBJ2-3 and V is TRBV7-8, with TRBD2 matching 9 bases. This CDR3 is 17 amino acids long. The trim removed 3 bases at V and 0 bases at J, leaving 7 bases unmatched. Looked up from germline, CDR1 is SGHVS and CDR2 is FQNEAQ.

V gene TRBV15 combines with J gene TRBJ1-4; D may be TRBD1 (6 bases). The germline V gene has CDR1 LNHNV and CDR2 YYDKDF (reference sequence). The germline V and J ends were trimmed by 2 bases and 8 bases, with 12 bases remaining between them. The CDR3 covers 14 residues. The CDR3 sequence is CATSRRGEDEKLFF. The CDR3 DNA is TGTGCCACCAGCAGAAGGGGGGAGGACGAAAAACTGTTTTTT.

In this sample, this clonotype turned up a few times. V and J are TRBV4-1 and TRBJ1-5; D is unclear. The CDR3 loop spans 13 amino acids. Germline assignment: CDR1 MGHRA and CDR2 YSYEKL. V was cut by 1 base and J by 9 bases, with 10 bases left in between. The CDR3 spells CASSQGSAGPQHF. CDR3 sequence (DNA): TGCGCCAGCAGCCAAGGGAGTGCCGGGCCCCAGCATTTT.

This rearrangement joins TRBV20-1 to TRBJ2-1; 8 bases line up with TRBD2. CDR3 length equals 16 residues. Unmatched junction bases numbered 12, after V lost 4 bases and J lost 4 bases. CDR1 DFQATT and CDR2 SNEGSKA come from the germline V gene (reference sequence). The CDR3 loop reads CSATAPGGGLYNEQFF. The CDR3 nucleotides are TGCAGTGCTACGGCACCGGGGGGGGGCCTGTACAATGAGCAGTTCTTC.

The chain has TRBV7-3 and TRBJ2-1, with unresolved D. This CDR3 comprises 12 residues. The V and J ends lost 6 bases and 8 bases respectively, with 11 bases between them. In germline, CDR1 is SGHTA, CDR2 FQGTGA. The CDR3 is CASSASAHEQFF. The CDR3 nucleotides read TGTGCCAGCAGTGCCTCGGCGCATGAGCAGTTCTTC.

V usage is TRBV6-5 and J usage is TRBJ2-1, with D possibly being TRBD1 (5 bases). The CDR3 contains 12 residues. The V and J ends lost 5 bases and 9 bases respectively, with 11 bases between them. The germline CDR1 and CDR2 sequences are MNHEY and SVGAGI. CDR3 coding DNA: TGTGCCAGCAGTCTTCAGGGATCTGAGCAGTTCTTC. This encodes CASSLQGSEQFF.

CDR3: CASSLEGARDTQYF. CDR3 bases: TGTGCCAGCAGCTTAGAGGGGGCGCGGGATACGCAGTATTTT. The chain has TRBV7-9 and TRBJ2-3, with 7 bases identical to TRBD1. The V gene's germline CDR1 is SEHNR and CDR2 FQNEAQ (reference sequence). V lost 1 base, J lost 6 bases, and 4 bases stayed unmatched. This CDR3 is 14 amino acids long.

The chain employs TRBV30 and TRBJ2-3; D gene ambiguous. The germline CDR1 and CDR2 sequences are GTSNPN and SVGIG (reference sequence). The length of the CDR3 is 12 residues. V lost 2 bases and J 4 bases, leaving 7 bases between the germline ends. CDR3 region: CAWSPGADTQYF. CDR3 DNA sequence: TGTGCCTGGAGTCCTGGGGCAGATACGCAGTATTTT.

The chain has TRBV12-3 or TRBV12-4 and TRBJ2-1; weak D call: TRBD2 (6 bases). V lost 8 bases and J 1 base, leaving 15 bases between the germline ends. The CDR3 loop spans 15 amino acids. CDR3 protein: CASQREPGSYNEQFF. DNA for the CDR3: TGTGCCAGCCAACGGGAGCCAGGATCCTACAATGAGCAGTTCTTC.

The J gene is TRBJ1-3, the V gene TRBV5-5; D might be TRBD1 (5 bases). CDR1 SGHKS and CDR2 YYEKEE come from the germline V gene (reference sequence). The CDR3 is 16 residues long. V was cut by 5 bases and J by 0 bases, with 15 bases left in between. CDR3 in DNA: TGTGCCAGCAGGCAAGACAGTTTCCTCTCTGGAAACACCATATATTTT. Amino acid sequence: CASRQDSFLSGNTIYF.

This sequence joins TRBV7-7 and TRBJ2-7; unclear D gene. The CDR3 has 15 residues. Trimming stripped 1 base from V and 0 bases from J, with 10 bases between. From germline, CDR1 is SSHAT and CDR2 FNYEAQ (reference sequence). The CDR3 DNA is TGTGCCAGCAGCTTAGGGTCGCAGAGCTCCTACGAGCAGTACTTC. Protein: CASSLGSQSSYEQYF.

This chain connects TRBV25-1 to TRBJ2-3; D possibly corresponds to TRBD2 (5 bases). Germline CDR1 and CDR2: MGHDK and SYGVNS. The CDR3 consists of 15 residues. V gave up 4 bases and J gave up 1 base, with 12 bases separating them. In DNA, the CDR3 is TGTGCCAGCAGTGGACGGGGAATGGGCACAGATACGCAGTATTTT. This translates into CASSGRGMGTDTQYF.

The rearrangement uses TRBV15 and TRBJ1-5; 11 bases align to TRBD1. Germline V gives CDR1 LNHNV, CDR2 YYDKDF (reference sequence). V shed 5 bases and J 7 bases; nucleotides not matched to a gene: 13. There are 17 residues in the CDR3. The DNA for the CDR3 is TGTGCCACCAGCGGGTCTGGACAGGGGGCGTTTGGACAGCCCCAGCATTTT. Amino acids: CATSGSGQGAFGQPQHF.

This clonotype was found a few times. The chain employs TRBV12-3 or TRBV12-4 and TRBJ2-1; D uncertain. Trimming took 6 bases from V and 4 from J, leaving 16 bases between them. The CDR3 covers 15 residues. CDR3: CASSRRPAIYNEQFF. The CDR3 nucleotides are TGTGCCAGCAGCCGTCGACCGGCGATATACAATGAGCAGTTCTTC.

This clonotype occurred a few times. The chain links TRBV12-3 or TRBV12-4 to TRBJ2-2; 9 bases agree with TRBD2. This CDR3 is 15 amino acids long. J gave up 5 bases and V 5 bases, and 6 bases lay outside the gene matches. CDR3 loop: CASSGGGANTGELFF. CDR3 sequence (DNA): TGTGCCAGCAGTGGCGGGGGGGCCAATACCGGGGAGCTGTTTTTT.

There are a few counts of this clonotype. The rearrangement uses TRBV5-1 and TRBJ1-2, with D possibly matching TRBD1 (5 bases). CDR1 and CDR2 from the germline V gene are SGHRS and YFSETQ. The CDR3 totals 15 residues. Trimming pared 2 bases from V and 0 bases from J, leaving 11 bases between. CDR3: CASSFQGRSNYGYTF. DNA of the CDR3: TGCGCCAGCAGCTTCCAGGGCCGGTCTAACTATGGCTACACCTTC.

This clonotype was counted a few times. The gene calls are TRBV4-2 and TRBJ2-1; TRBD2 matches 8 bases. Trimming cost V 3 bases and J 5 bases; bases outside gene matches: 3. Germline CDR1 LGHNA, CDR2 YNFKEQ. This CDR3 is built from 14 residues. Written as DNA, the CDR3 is TGTGCCAGCAGCCACCCACTAGCGGACAATGAGCAGTTCTTC. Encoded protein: CASSHPLADNEQFF.

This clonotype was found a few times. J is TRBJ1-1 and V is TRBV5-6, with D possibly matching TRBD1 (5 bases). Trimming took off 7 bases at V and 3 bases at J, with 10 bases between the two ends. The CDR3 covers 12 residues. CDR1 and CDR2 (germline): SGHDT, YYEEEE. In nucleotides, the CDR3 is TGTGCCAGCTCCCGGGGGTACACTGAAGCTTTCTTT. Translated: CASSRGYTEAFF.

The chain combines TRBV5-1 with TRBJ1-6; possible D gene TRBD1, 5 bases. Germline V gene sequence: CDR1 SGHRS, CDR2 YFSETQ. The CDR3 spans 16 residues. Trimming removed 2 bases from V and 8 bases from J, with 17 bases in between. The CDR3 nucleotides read TGCGCCAGCAGCTTAACCGGGGGTGGTGCCGATTCACCCCTCCACTTT. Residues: CASSLTGGGADSPLHF.